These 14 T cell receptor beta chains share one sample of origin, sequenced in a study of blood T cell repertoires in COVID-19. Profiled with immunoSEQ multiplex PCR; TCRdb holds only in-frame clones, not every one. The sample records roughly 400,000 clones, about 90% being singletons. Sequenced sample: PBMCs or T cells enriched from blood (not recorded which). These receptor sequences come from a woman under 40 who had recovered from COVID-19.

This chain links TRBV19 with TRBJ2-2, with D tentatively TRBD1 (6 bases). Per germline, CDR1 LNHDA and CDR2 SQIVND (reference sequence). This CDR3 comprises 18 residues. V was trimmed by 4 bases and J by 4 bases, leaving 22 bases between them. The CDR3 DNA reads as TGTGCCAGTAGTACCACTCAGCATGGCAGGGGATCCACCGGGGAGCTGTTTTTT. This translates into CASSTTQHGRGSTGELFF.

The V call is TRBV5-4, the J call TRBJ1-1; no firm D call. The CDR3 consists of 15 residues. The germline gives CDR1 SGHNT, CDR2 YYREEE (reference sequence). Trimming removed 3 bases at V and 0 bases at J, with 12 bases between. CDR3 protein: CASSSEVSMNTEAFF. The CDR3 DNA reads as TGTGCCAGCAGCTCGGAGGTGAGCATGAACACTGAAGCTTTCTTT.

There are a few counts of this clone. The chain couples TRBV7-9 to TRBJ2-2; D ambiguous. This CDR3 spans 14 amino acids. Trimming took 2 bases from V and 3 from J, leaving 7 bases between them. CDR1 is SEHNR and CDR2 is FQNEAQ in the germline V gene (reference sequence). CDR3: CASSLSQYTGELFF. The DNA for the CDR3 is TGTGCCAGCAGCTTATCGCAGTACACCGGGGAGCTGTTTTTT.

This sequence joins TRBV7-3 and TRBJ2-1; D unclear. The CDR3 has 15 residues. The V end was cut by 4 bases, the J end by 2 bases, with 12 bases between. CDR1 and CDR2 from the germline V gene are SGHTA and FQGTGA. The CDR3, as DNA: TGTGCCAGCAGCTCTCAGAGTAGCCCCTACAATGAGCAGTTCTTC. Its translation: CASSSQSSPYNEQFF.

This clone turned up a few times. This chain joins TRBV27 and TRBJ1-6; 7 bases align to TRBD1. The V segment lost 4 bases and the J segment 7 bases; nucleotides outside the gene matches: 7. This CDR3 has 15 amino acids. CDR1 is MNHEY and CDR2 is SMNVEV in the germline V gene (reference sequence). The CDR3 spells CASSSQQGRNSPLHF. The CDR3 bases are TGTGCCAGCAGTTCCCAACAGGGGAGGAATTCACCCCTCCACTTT.

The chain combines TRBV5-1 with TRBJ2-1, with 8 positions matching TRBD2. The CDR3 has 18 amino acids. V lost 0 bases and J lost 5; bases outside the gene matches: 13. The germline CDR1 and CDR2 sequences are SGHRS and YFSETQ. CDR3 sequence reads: CASSLAQAGAIPDNEQFF. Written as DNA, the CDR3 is TGCGCCAGCAGCTTGGCCCAAGCGGGAGCTATTCCGGACAATGAGCAGTTCTTC. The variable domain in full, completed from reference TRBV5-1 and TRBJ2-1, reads KAGVTQTPRYLIKTRGQQVTLSCSPISGHRSVSWYQQTPGQGLQFLFEYFSETQRNKGNFPGRFSGRQFSNSRSEMNVSTLELGDSALYLCASSLAQAGAIPDNEQFFGPGTRLTVL.

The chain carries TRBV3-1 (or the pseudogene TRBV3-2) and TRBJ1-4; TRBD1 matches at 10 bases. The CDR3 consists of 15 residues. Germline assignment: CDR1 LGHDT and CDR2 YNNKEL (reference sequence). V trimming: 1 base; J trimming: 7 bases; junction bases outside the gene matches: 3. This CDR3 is CASSQGGTGAEKLFF. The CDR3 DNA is TGTGCCAGCAGCCAAGGAGGGACAGGGGCTGAAAAACTGTTTTTT.

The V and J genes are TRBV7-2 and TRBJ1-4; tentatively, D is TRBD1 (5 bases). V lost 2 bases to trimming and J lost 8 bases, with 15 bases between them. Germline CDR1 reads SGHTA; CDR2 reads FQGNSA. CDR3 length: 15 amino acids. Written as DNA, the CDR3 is TGTGCCAGCAGCTTAAGGGGACTTGGAAACGAAAAACTGTTTTTT. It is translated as CASSLRGLGNEKLFF.

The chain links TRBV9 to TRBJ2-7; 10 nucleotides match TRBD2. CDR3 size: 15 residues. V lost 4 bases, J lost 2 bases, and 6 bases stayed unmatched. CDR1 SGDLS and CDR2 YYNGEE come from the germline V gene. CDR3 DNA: TGTGCCAGCAGCATCGCTAGCGGGAGAACCTACGAGCAGTACTTC. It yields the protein CASSIASGRTYEQYF.

For the CDR3, the DNA is TGTGCCAGCAGCCCTACAGGGTTCGCCTACGAGCAGTACTTC. Amino acids: CASSPTGFAYEQYF. The J gene is TRBJ2-7, the V gene TRBV7-2; maybe TRBD1 (6 bases). This CDR3 contains 14 residues. V lost 5 bases and J 2 bases, leaving 13 bases between the germline ends. Looked up from germline, CDR1 is SGHTA and CDR2 is FQGNSA.

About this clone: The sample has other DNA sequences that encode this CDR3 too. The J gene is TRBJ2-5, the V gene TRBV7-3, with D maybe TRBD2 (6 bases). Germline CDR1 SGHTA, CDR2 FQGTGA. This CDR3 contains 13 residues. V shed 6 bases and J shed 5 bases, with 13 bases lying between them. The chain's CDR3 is CASSQGRGETQYF. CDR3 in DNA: TGTGCCAGCAGTCAGGGACGGGGGGAGACCCAGTACTTC.

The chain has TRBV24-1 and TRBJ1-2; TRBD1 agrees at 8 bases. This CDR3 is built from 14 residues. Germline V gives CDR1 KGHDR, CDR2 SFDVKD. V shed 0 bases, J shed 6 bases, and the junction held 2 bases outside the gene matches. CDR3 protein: CATSDLRQGNGYTF. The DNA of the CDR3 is TGTGCCACCAGTGATTTGCGACAGGGGAATGGCTACACCTTC.

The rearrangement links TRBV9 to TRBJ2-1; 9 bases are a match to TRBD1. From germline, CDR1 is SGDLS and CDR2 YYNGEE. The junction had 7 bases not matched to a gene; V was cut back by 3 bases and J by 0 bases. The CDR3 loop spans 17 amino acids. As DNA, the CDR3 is TGTGCCAGCAGCGCCTATAGACAGGGGGGCTCCTACAATGAGCAGTTCTTC. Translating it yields CASSAYRQGGSYNEQFF.

CDR3: CASSFWAGLNSGANVLTF. CDR3 nucleotide sequence: TGCGCCAGCAGCTTTTGGGCAGGACTTAACTCTGGGGCCAACGTCCTGACTTTC. V usage is TRBV5-1 and J usage is TRBJ2-6, with D tentatively TRBD2 (5 bases). V was shortened by 2 bases and J by 0 bases, with 15 bases between the two germline ends. Germline values: CDR1 SGHRS, CDR2 YFSETQ. The CDR3 is 18 residues long.